The rows below give T cell receptor beta chains drawn from one sample of a study of blood T cells in healthy people across ages. TCRdb recomputed calls from the 5' RACE reads with MiXCR, one row per CDR3 protein. The profile covers roughly 1.5 million distinct CDR3 sequences, with around 40% appearing a single time and over 3.5% taken by the ten largest. Sequencing input: blood. The receptors derive from a woman under 30 in good health. The CDR3 runs from the conserved cysteine through the conserved F or W. D genes are given only for firm matches. Clone size appears in some rows only: once, few, many, or a class for an expanded clone.

clone_size: few; j_call: TRBJ2-1; v_call: TRBV27; d_call: NA; cdr3_aa: CASSLLVGGAYNEQFF; cdr3_nt: TGTGCCAGCAGTTTATTAGTGGGAGGAGCCTACAATGAGCAGTTCTTC
clone_size: few; j_call: TRBJ2-7; v_call: TRBV7-9; d_call: NA; cdr3_aa: CASSDGLANPEQYF; cdr3_nt: TGTGCCAGCAGCGACGGGCTAGCGAATCCCGAGCAGTACTTC
clone_size: NA; j_call: TRBJ2-1; v_call: TRBV6-2/TRBV6-3; d_call: TRBD1; cdr3_aa: CASSFNDREIDEQFF; cdr3_nt: TGTGCCAGCAGTTTCAATGACAGGGAGATCGATGAGCAGTTCTTC
clone_size: few; j_call: TRBJ2-7; v_call: TRBV6-1; d_call: NA; cdr3_aa: CASSAEAGTSYEQYF; cdr3_nt: TGTGCCAGCAGTGCAGAAGCGGGTACCTCCTACGAGCAGTACTTC
clone_size: NA; j_call: TRBJ1-5; v_call: TRBV20-1; d_call: NA; cdr3_aa: CSARTAAGWSNQPQHF; cdr3_nt: TGCAGTGCTAGAACGGCCGCGGGGTGGAGCAATCAGCCCCAGCATTTT
clone_size: NA; j_call: TRBJ2-7; v_call: TRBV5-6; d_call: TRBD1; cdr3_aa: CAGSSGGRTYEQYF; cdr3_nt: TGTGCCGGCAGCTCAGGGGGCAGAACCTACGAGCAGTACTTC
clone_size: NA; j_call: TRBJ2-1; v_call: TRBV5-6; d_call: TRBD1; cdr3_aa: CASSSFRQGNYYEQFF; cdr3_nt: TGTGCCAGCAGCTCCTTCCGACAGGGTAATTATTATGAGCAGTTCTTC
clone_size: NA; j_call: TRBJ2-6; v_call: TRBV24-1; d_call: TRBD1; cdr3_aa: CATSENDRAGANVLTF; cdr3_nt: TGTGCCACCAGTGAGAATGACAGGGCTGGGGCCAACGTCCTGACTTTC
clone_size: NA; j_call: TRBJ1-2; v_call: TRBV6-6; d_call: NA; cdr3_aa: CASSGERANYGYTF; cdr3_nt: TGTGCCAGCAGTGGGGAAAGAGCTAACTATGGCTACACCTTC
clone_size: NA; j_call: TRBJ2-5; v_call: TRBV20-1; d_call: TRBD2; cdr3_aa: CSAIPGLAGVEQYF; cdr3_nt: TGCAGTGCTATCCCGGGACTAGCGGGAGTTGAGCAGTACTTC
clone_size: NA; j_call: TRBJ1-1; v_call: TRBV20-1; d_call: NA; cdr3_aa: CSARDPGTDAFF; cdr3_nt: TGCAGTGCTAGAGACCCAGGCACTGACGCTTTCTTT
clone_size: NA; j_call: TRBJ1-2; v_call: TRBV28; d_call: TRBD1; cdr3_aa: CASSGTGPQGYTF; cdr3_nt: TGTGCCAGCAGTGGGACAGGGCCTCAAGGCTACACCTTC
clone_size: NA; j_call: TRBJ2-3; v_call: TRBV20-1; d_call: TRBD2; cdr3_aa: CSARSPFGGAYDTRYF; cdr3_nt: TGCAGTGCTAGGTCCCCATTCGGGGGGGCATACGATACGCGGTATTTC
clone_size: NA; j_call: TRBJ2-3; v_call: TRBV28; d_call: NA; cdr3_aa: CASSGIADTQYF; cdr3_nt: TGTGCCAGCAGTGGGATTGCAGATACGCAGTATTTT
clone_size: NA; j_call: TRBJ1-5; v_call: TRBV30; d_call: TRBD1; cdr3_aa: CAWSRGLTGGINQPQHF; cdr3_nt: TGTGCCTGGAGTAGGGGTCTGACAGGGGGCATCAATCAGCCCCAGCATTTT
clone_size: NA; j_call: TRBJ1-2; v_call: TRBV5-8; d_call: NA; cdr3_aa: CASSLRPYPTYGYTF; cdr3_nt: TGTGCCAGCAGCTTGCGGCCCTACCCCACCTATGGCTACACCTTC
clone_size: few; j_call: TRBJ2-7; v_call: TRBV7-2; d_call: NA; cdr3_aa: CASRRSASYEQYF; cdr3_nt: TGTGCCAGCAGACGTAGCGCGTCCTACGAGCAGTACTTC
clone_size: NA; j_call: TRBJ2-7; v_call: TRBV9; d_call: NA; cdr3_aa: CASSPLGTTYEQYF; cdr3_nt: TGTGCCAGCAGCCCGCTGGGTACTACCTACGAGCAGTACTTC
clone_size: few; j_call: TRBJ1-2; v_call: TRBV25-1; d_call: NA; cdr3_aa: CASSEYGSNYGYTF; cdr3_nt: TGTGCCAGCAGTGAATACGGGTCTAACTATGGCTACACCTTC
clone_size: NA; j_call: TRBJ1-3; v_call: TRBV6-5; d_call: NA; cdr3_aa: CASSLRGSAGNTIYF; cdr3_nt: TGTGCCAGCAGCCTCCGAGGGTCAGCCGGAAACACCATATATTTT
clone_size: NA; j_call: TRBJ1-4; v_call: TRBV27; d_call: NA; cdr3_aa: CASSFGARGKLFF; cdr3_nt: TGTGCCAGCAGTTTTGGGGCACGGGGCAAACTGTTTTTT
clone_size: few; j_call: TRBJ2-3; v_call: TRBV6-5; d_call: NA; cdr3_aa: CASSLIYLSTDTQYF; cdr3_nt: TGTGCCAGCAGTTTAATTTATCTTAGCACAGATACGCAGTATTTT
clone_size: NA; j_call: TRBJ2-7; v_call: TRBV20-1; d_call: TRBD2; cdr3_aa: CSAHVLAGVDEQYF; cdr3_nt: TGCAGTGCACATGTACTAGCGGGGGTAGACGAGCAGTACTTC
clone_size: NA; j_call: TRBJ2-7; v_call: TRBV20-1; d_call: TRBD1; cdr3_aa: CGLPGQGPGEQYF; cdr3_nt: TGCGGCTTACCGGGACAGGGACCTGGCGAGCAGTACTTC
clone_size: many; j_call: TRBJ2-3; v_call: TRBV29-1; d_call: NA; cdr3_aa: CSVARGATYTDTQYF; cdr3_nt: TGCAGCGTTGCTAGGGGGGCCACTTACACAGATACGCAGTATTTT